This T cell receptor (beta chain) is drawn from a study of T cells in localized non-small cell lung cancer. TCRdb's table, derived via immunoSEQ multiplex PCR, lists solely in-frame clones and lacks some. The data contain around 35,000 clones, over 75% of them singletons. Broader study findings: Median detection of top 100 tumor clones in adjacent lung was around 57 clones. A higher density of T cells in blood coincided with extended overall survival.

The CDR3 sequence is 16 residues long. V was shortened by 3 bases and J by 0 bases, with 16 bases between the two germline ends. Germline V gene data show CDR1 as SGHTS and CDR2 as YDEGEE. A note on this clone: The antigen remains unidentified.

The receptor was isolated from a male donor at least 60 years old with stage III squamous cell lung carcinoma. The specimen comprised peripheral blood, sampled before any cancer treatment. The rearrangement uses TRBV5-8 and TRBJ2-7, with D possibly TRBD1 on 5 matching bases. Here the CDR3 reads CASSSRRVLSSYEQYF. CDR3 nucleotides: TGTGCCAGCAGCTCCCGCAGGGTTCTTTCCTCCTACGAGCAGTACTTC.